This T cell receptor (beta chain) was captured by sequencing in a study of identical twins. In TCRdb, the 5' RACE reads were re-called with MiXCR into one record per CDR3 protein. This table has about 460,000 distinct CDR3 sequences, 13% to 15% appearing once. A few counts support this clonotype. No antigen is known for it. The study, taken as a whole, reports: Models came in too low on out-of-frame TCR alpha sharing in monozygotic twins.

J lost 11 bases, V lost 3 bases, and 9 bases had no gene match. The CDR3 consists of 14 residues. The germline CDR1 and CDR2 sequences are MNHNS and SASEGT. These sequences were also reported in another study, on yellow fever vaccine responses in identical twins.

The TCR originated in a woman younger than 35 in good health. Sequencing input: CD4+ T cells sorted from blood. The J gene is TRBJ2-2, the V gene TRBV6-1; 7 positions agree with TRBD1. The DNA for the CDR3 is TGTGCCAGCAGTGAGATCTACGACAGGGTCGAGCTGTTTTTT. It is translated as CASSEIYDRVELFF.